The 29 T cell receptor beta chains below all came from one sample that was sequenced in a study of human T cells and chemical hapten exposure. The time point denotes: pre-sensitization, week 0. Treatment noted: therapeutic diphenylcyclopropenone sensitization with weekly scalp DPC. MiXCR, run by TCRdb on the RACE reads, gives a single entry per CDR3 protein. Altogether 95,000 to 150,000 distinct CDR3 sequences are present, 13% being singletons, with the ten largest covering about 3%. Sample: whole blood, taken in connection with sensitization to the hapten diphenylcyclopropenone (DPC). Receptor source: a woman aged 18-29 years with alopecia areata. Some clones in this sample may be carry-over from other donors' samples.

This clonotype came up a few times. This chain links TRBV30 with TRBJ2-4; 10 bases fit TRBD1. The germline V gene has CDR1 GTSNPN and CDR2 SVGIG (reference sequence). V dropped 5 bases and J dropped 0; count of bases not matched to a gene: 10. The CDR3 consists of 17 residues. The CDR3 DNA follows: TGTGCCTGGGAGAGGACGGGACAGGGGTTAGCCAAAAACATTCAGTACTTC. As protein: CAWERTGQGLAKNIQYF.

The table lists this clonotype with a few counts. The gene calls are TRBV4-3 and TRBJ1-2; the D gene is possibly TRBD1 (5 bases). With 4 bases removed from V and 2 bases from J, the gap between germline ends came to 14 bases. From germline, CDR1 is LGHNA and CDR2 YSLEER. The CDR3 spans 15 residues. This CDR3 reads CASSPEDNLNYGYTF. The CDR3 DNA reads as TGCGCCAGCAGCCCTGAGGACAACCTGAACTATGGCTACACCTTC.

This clonotype has more than one count but fewer than ten. The CDR3 protein is CASSFSLGGEKLFF. The DNA for the CDR3 is TGTGCCAGCAGTTTTTCCTTGGGAGGGGAAAAACTGTTTTTT. The chain joins TRBV6-6 to TRBJ1-4; unclear D gene. V dropped 4 bases and J dropped 8 bases, with 14 bases sitting between them. Looked up from germline, CDR1 is MNHNY and CDR2 is SVGAGI (reference sequence). The CDR3 contains 14 residues.

CDR3 loop: CASSYSTSGGAHLFLQETQYF. The CDR3 bases are TGTGCCAGCAGTTACTCGACTAGCGGGGGGGCCCACTTATTTCTACAAGAGACCCAGTACTTC. The chain links TRBV6-5 to TRBJ2-5; TRBD2 aligns across 14 bases. V lost 0 bases to trimming and J lost 2 bases; unmatched junction nucleotides: 14. The CDR3 is 21 amino acids. CDR1 and CDR2 from the germline V gene are MNHEY and SVGAGI.

The chain carries TRBV5-1 and TRBJ2-1; D perhaps matches TRBD2 (6 bases). CDR3 length: 16 residues. Trimming stripped 0 bases from V and 8 bases from J, with 18 bases between. Germline V gene data show CDR1 as SGHRS and CDR2 as YFSETQ. Written as DNA, the CDR3 is TGCGCCAGCAGCTTGGCACCGGGGGTAGGTGACGATGAGCAGTTCTTC. This encodes CASSLAPGVGDDEQFF.

This chain uses TRBV21-1 with TRBJ2-7; whether TRBD2, the table's D call, matches the DNA was not checked. TRBV21-1 is noted as a pseudogene. The length of the CDR3 is 13 residues. The CDR3 DNA is TGTGCCAGCAGCAAAGTCGAGGGTGACGAGCAGTACTTC. This translates into CASSKVEGDEQYF.

This clonotype was picked up many times. This rearrangement joins TRBV4-3 to TRBJ1-2; D is perhaps TRBD1 (5 bases). There are 15 residues in the CDR3. CDR1 is LGHNA and CDR2 is YSLEER in the germline V gene. Trimming removed 0 bases from V and 3 bases from J, with 11 bases in between. The CDR3 region is CASSQDFDSYYGYTF. The CDR3 DNA reads as TGCGCCAGCAGCCAAGATTTCGACAGCTACTATGGCTACACCTTC.

A few counts support this clonotype. The chain has TRBV4-2 and TRBJ2-6; 9 positions match TRBD2. Looked up from germline, CDR1 is LGHNA and CDR2 is YNFKEQ. The CDR3 has 19 amino acids. J gave up 0 bases and V 3 bases, and 9 bases lay outside the gene matches. CDR3 sequence reads: CASSQYIAGEISGANVLTF. CDR3 nucleotides: TGTGCCAGCAGCCAGTATATAGCGGGGGAGATCTCTGGGGCCAACGTCCTGACTTTC.

This clonotype was picked up a small number of times. V and J are TRBV6-6 and TRBJ2-3; 7 positions agree with TRBD1. The V gene's germline CDR1 is MNHNY and CDR2 SVGAGI (reference sequence). The CDR3 loop spans 16 amino acids. V shed 2 bases and J 2 bases; nucleotides not matched to a gene: 7. In DNA, the CDR3 is TGTGCCAGCAGTTACGGGCAACAGGGGCCCACAGATACGCAGTATTTT. This translates into CASSYGQQGPTDTQYF.

The V and J genes are TRBV20-1 and TRBJ2-3; no reliable D call. This CDR3 comprises 12 residues. From germline, CDR1 is DFQATT and CDR2 SNEGSKA (reference sequence). V lost 3 bases to trimming and J lost 6 bases, with 10 bases between them. The CDR3 loop reads CSASTVLDTQYF. The CDR3 DNA follows: TGCAGTGCTAGTACGGTGCTGGATACGCAGTATTTT.

This clonotype came up a few times. The chain recombines TRBV5-6 with TRBJ2-3, with D maybe TRBD1 (6 bases). This CDR3 comprises 14 residues. Germline assignment: CDR1 SGHDT and CDR2 YYEEEE. V gave up 2 bases and J gave up 9 bases, with 16 bases separating them. CDR3 residues: CASSLNNRALTQYF. CDR3 DNA: TGTGCCAGCAGCTTAAACAACAGGGCCCTCACGCAGTATTTT.

Only a few counts were recorded for this clonotype. This chain uses TRBV4-2 with TRBJ1-5, with TRBD1 identical over 8 bases. Germline-derived CDR1 and CDR2 are LGHNA and YNFKEQ. CDR3 length equals 15 residues. J gave up 7 bases and V 0 bases, and 5 bases lay outside the gene matches. The CDR3 DNA follows: TGTGCCAGCAGCCAAGATCGACAGGGGCCACAGCCCCAGCATTTT. Translating it yields CASSQDRQGPQPQHF.

The V call is TRBV6-2 or TRBV6-3, the J call TRBJ2-2; 7 nucleotides match TRBD2. The CDR3 spans 15 residues. J lost 0 bases, V lost 6 bases, and 4 bases had no gene match. The germline V gene encodes CDR1 MNHEY and CDR2 SVGEGT. The CDR3, as DNA: TGTGCCAGCAGGACGGGGGGTTCGAACACCGGGGAGCTGTTTTTT. Its protein is CASRTGGSNTGELFF.

This clonotype was counted a few times. The V gene is TRBV6-5, the J gene TRBJ2-7; D is perhaps TRBD1 (6 bases). In germline, CDR1 is MNHEY, CDR2 SVGAGI. V dropped 6 bases and J dropped 4 bases, with 13 bases sitting between them. This CDR3 comprises 13 residues. The CDR3 here is CASSYRVRYEQYF. As DNA, the CDR3 is TGTGCCAGCAGCTACAGGGTTCGGTACGAGCAGTACTTC.

This clonotype occurred a few times. The V gene is TRBV12-3 or TRBV12-4, the J gene TRBJ2-5, with 9 bases identical to TRBD2. V shed 3 bases and J 7 bases; nucleotides not matched to a gene: 12. This CDR3 contains 16 residues. The CDR3 DNA follows: TGTGCCAGCAGTTTGATAGCGGGGGCCCGCCCCGCGACCCAGTACTTC. Encoded protein: CASSLIAGARPATQYF.

In this sample, this clonotype turned up many times. V is TRBV4-3 and J is TRBJ2-1; D remains ambiguous. This CDR3 is built from 13 residues. Trimming took 2 bases from V and 6 from J, leaving 8 bases between them. Per the germline V gene, CDR1 is LGHNA and CDR2 is YSLEER. The CDR3 is CASSQLQVNEQFF. CDR3 DNA: TGCGCCAGCAGCCAACTACAAGTCAATGAGCAGTTCTTC.

This clonotype was picked up a small number of times. The J gene is TRBJ2-3, the V gene TRBV11-2; 10 nucleotides align to TRBD2. This CDR3 is 17 amino acids long. Losses at the gene ends were 2 bases for V and 2 bases for J; bases not matched to a gene: 7. The germline V gene encodes CDR1 SGHAT and CDR2 FQNNGV. CDR3: CASSLIAGGVITDTQYF. The CDR3 nucleotides are TGTGCCAGCAGCTTAATAGCGGGGGGAGTTATCACAGATACGCAGTATTTT.

This clonotype was seen a handful of times. The V gene is TRBV7-3, the J gene TRBJ1-1, with unresolved D. CDR3 size: 14 residues. V lost 2 bases to trimming and J lost 3 bases, with 10 bases between them. Germline V lookup: CDR1 SGHTA, CDR2 FQGTGA. CDR3 sequence (DNA): TGTGCCAGCAGCTTAGATGGCCTGGACACTGAAGCTTTCTTT. The encoded protein is CASSLDGLDTEAFF.

The chain employs TRBV6-5 and TRBJ1-1; TRBD1 might be the D (5 bases). There are 13 residues in the CDR3. The V gene lost 7 bases and the J gene lost 2 bases, with 11 bases spanning the gap. The V gene's germline CDR1 is MNHEY and CDR2 SVGAGI. This CDR3 is CASTHGANTEAFF. The DNA of the CDR3 is TGTGCCAGCACCCACGGGGCTAACACTGAAGCTTTCTTT.

J is TRBJ1-1 and V is TRBV7-9; TRBD1 matches at 8 bases. CDR1 SEHNR and CDR2 FQNEAQ come from the germline V gene (reference sequence). Losses at the gene ends were 6 bases for V and 7 bases for J; bases not matched to a gene: 7. CDR3 size: 13 residues. CDR3 in DNA: TGTGCCAGCAGACTGACAGGGGATCATGAAGCTTTCTTT. It is translated as CASRLTGDHEAFF.

This chain uses TRBV27 with TRBJ1-1, with D possibly being TRBD1 (6 bases). Trimming left V 3 bases short and J 6 bases short, with 11 bases between. The germline V gene encodes CDR1 MNHEY and CDR2 SMNVEV (reference sequence). The CDR3 consists of 13 residues. In DNA form, the CDR3 reads TGTGCCAGCAGTTTCTCGGGGGCGCCTGAAGCTTTCTTT. Amino acids: CASSFSGAPEAFF.

There are many counts of this clonotype. V and J are TRBV7-6 and TRBJ1-4; D is unresolved. This CDR3 is built from 13 residues. Trimming took 5 bases from V and 3 from J, leaving 7 bases between them. The V gene's germline CDR1 is SGHVS and CDR2 FNYEAQ. The CDR3 DNA sequence: TGTGCCAGCAGCAGGGCCCCTAATGAAAAACTGTTTTTT. Protein: CASSRAPNEKLFF. Drawing the rest from reference TRBV7-6 and TRBJ1-4, the complete variable domain is GAGVSQSPRYKVTKRGQDVALRCDPISGHVSLYWYRQALGQGPEFLTYFNYEAQQDKSGLPNDRFSAERPEGSISTLTIQRTEQRDSAMYRCASSRAPNEKLFFGSGTQLSVL.

A single count supports this clonotype. The chain uses TRBV28 and TRBJ2-7; the match to TRBD1 covers 9 bases. The germline V gene encodes CDR1 MDHEN and CDR2 SYDVKM. CDR3 length equals 15 residues. After removal of 4 bases from V and 1 base from J, the junction contained 5 bases not matched to a gene. This CDR3 is CASSWRTGESYEQYF. CDR3 bases: TGTGCCAGCAGTTGGAGGACAGGGGAATCCTACGAGCAGTACTTC.

This clonotype has just one count. The chain uses TRBV15 and TRBJ1-5, with D hard to call. CDR1 is LNHNV and CDR2 is YYDKDF in the germline V gene (reference sequence). V was shortened by 0 bases and J by 7 bases, with 4 bases between the two germline ends. The CDR3 extends over 12 amino acids. DNA for the CDR3: TGTGCCACCAGCAGAGATAGGCAGCCCCAGCATTTT. It codes for CATSRDRQPQHF.

This rearrangement joins TRBV10-3 to TRBJ1-1, with D possibly being TRBD1 (5 bases). CDR1 and CDR2 (germline): ENHRY, SYGVKD. V lost 2 bases and J 1 base, leaving 8 bases between the germline ends. The CDR3 extends over 14 amino acids. The CDR3 protein is CAISEVGGNTEAFF. For the CDR3, the DNA is TGTGCCATCAGTGAGGTGGGGGGGAACACTGAAGCTTTCTTT.

The chain recombines TRBV12-3 or TRBV12-4 with TRBJ2-2; 8 bases are shared with TRBD2. J was trimmed by 1 base and V by 3 bases; bases with no gene match: 19. The CDR3 has 21 residues. The CDR3 reads CASSFPTLLAGDSLNTGELFF. The CDR3 coding sequence is TGTGCCAGCAGTTTCCCTACTCTTCTAGCGGGCGATTCCCTGAACACCGGGGAGCTGTTTTTT.

This clonotype was observed at least ten times. This chain joins TRBV29-1 and TRBJ1-1, with D unclear. Germline CDR1 SQVTM, CDR2 ANQGSEA. V dropped 6 bases and J dropped 7 bases, with 9 bases sitting between them. The CDR3 is made up of 10 amino acids. The CDR3 DNA is TGCAGCGTCGCCGATAGTGAAGCTTTCTTT. Amino acid sequence: CSVADSEAFF.

J is TRBJ2-5 and V is TRBV6-2 or TRBV6-3, with D possibly being TRBD2 (5 bases). The V end was cut by 0 bases, the J end by 0 bases, with 11 bases between. CDR3 size: 16 residues. Germline assignment: CDR1 MNHEY and CDR2 SVGEGT. In DNA form, the CDR3 reads TGTGCCAGCAGTTACTCGAGGACTGGATACCAAGAGACCCAGTACTTC. Amino acid sequence: CASSYSRTGYQETQYF.

The table lists this clonotype with a few counts. The chain recombines TRBV7-7 with TRBJ2-3; 9 bases map to TRBD1. CDR1 and CDR2 (germline): SSHAT, FNYEAQ (reference sequence). V shed 8 bases, J shed 3 bases, and the junction held 6 bases outside the gene matches. The CDR3 is 14 amino acids. The chain's CDR3 is CASSGTGLTDTQYF. The CDR3 DNA reads as TGTGCCAGCTCCGGGACAGGGCTAACAGATACGCAGTATTTT.